The TCR beta chain described here comes from a study of Ad26.COV2.S vaccination and SARS-CoV-2 variants. The V end lost 2 bases, the J end lost 9 bases, and 17 bases lay between the germline ends. This CDR3 region has 13 residues. Germline V gives CDR1 SQVTM, CDR2 ANQGSEA. TCRdb's copy holds only in-frame clones and misses some; the assay was immunoSEQ multiplex PCR. This table holds a few hundred thousand clones, 75% to 95% found once. The treatment: 19 received Ad26.COV2.S at low or high dose, single or two shots; 5 received placebo; per-sample allocation not given. Sampling happened 63 days after the first vaccine or placebo injection.

The V gene is TRBV29-1, the J gene TRBJ2-7, with D perhaps being TRBD1 or TRBD2 (5 bases each). The receptor was isolated from a person aged 18-65 years who received the Ad26.COV2.S COVID-19 vaccine or a placebo. Specimen: peripheral blood, collected in a trial of Ad26.COV2.S vaccine versus placebo. As DNA, the CDR3 is TGCAGCGTTGAACCCAGGGCGAGCGGAGTGCAGTACTTC. It specifies CSVEPRASGVQYF.